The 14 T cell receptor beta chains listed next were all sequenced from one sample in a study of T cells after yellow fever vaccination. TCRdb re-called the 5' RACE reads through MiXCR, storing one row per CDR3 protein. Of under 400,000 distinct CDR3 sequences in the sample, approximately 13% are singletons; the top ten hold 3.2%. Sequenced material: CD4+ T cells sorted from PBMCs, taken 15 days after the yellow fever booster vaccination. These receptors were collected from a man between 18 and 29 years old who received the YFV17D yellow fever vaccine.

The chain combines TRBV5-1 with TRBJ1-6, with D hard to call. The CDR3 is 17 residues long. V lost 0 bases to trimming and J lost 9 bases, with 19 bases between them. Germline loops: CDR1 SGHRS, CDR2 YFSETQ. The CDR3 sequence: CASSLEAGPYGISPLHF. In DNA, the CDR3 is TGCGCCAGCAGCTTGGAGGCGGGCCCCTATGGGATTTCACCCCTCCACTTT.

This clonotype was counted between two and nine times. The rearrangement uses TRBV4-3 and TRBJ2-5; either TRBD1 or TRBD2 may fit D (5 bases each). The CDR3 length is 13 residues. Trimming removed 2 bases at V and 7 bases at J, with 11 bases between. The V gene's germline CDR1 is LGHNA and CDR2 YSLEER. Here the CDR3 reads CASSQPGTGTQYF. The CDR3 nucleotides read TGCGCCAGCAGCCAACCTGGGACGGGGACCCAGTACTTC.

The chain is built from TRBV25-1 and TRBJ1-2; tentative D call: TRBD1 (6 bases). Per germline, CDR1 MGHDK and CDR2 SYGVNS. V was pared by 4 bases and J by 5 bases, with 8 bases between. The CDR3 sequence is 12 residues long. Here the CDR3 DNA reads TGTGCCAGCAGTGGGGGGACATATGGCTACACCTTC. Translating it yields CASSGGTYGYTF.

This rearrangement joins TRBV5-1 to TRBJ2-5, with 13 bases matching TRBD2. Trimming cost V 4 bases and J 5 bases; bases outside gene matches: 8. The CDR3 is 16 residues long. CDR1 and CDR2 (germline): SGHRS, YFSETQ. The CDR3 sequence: CASSTGLAGEVETQYF. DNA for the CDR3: TGCGCCAGCAGCACTGGACTAGCGGGGGAAGTGGAGACCCAGTACTTC.

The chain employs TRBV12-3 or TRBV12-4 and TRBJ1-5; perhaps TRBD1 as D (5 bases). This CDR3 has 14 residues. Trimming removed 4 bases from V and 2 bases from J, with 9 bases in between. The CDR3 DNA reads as TGTGCCAGCAGTTCACTGACAGGCAATCAGCCCCAGCATTTT. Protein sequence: CASSSLTGNQPQHF.

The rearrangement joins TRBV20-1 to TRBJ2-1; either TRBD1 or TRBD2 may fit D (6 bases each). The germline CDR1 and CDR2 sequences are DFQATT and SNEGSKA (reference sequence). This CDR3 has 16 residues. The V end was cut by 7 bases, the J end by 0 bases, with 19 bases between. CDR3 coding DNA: TGCAGTGTTATAGGCTTAGGGGGGAGCTCCTACAATGAGCAGTTCTTC. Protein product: CSVIGLGGSSYNEQFF.

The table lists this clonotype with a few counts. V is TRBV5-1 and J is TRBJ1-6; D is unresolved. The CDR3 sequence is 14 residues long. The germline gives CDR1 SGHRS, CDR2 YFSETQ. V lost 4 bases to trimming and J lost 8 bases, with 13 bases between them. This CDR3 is CASSHGRGDSPLHF. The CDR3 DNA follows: TGCGCCAGCAGCCACGGCCGCGGGGATTCACCCCTCCACTTT.

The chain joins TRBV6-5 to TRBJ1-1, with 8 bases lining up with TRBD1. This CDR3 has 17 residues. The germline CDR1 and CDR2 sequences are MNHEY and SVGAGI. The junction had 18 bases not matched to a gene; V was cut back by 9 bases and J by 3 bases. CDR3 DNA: TGTGCCAGAAGTGACAAAGGACAGGGATTATTGGACACTGAAGCTTTCTTT. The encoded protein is CARSDKGQGLLDTEAFF.

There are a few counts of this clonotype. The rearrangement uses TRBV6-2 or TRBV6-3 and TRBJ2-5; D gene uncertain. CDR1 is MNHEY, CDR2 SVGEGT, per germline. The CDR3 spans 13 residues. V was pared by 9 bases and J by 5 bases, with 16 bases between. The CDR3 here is CASSGPTWETQYF. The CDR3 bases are TGTGCCAGTTCCGGACCTACTTGGGAGACCCAGTACTTC.

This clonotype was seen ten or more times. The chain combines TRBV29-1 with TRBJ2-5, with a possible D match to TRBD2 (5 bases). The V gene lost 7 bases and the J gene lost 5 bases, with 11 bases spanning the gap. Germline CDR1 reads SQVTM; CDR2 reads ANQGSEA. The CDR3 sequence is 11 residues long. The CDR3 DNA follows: TGCAGCGGGACTTTGGGGGAGACCCAGTACTTC. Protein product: CSGTLGETQYF.

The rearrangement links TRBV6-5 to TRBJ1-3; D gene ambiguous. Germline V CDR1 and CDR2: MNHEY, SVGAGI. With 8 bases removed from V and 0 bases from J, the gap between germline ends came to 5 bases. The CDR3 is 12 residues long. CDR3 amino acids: CASEGSGNTIYF. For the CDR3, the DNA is TGTGCCAGCGAAGGCTCTGGAAACACCATATATTTT.

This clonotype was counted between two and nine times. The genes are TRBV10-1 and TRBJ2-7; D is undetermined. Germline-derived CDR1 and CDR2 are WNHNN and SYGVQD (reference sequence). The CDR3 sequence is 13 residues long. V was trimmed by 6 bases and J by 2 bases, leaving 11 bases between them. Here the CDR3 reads CASSPGPPYEQYF. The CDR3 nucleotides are TGCGCCAGCAGCCCGGGCCCACCCTACGAGCAGTACTTC.

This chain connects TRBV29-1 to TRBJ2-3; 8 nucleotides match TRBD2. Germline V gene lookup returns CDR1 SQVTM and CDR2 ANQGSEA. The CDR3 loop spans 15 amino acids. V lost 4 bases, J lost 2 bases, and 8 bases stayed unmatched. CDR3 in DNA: TGCAGCGTTGCCGTCGGGGGGGGATCCACAGATACGCAGTATTTT. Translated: CSVAVGGGSTDTQYF.

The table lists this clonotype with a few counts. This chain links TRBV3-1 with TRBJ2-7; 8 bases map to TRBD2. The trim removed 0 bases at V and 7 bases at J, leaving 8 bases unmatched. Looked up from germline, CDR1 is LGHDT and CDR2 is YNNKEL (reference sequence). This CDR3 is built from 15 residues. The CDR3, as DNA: TGTGCCAGCAGCCAAGACTTGGCGGGGGGACGGGAGCAGTACTTC. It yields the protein CASSQDLAGGREQYF.